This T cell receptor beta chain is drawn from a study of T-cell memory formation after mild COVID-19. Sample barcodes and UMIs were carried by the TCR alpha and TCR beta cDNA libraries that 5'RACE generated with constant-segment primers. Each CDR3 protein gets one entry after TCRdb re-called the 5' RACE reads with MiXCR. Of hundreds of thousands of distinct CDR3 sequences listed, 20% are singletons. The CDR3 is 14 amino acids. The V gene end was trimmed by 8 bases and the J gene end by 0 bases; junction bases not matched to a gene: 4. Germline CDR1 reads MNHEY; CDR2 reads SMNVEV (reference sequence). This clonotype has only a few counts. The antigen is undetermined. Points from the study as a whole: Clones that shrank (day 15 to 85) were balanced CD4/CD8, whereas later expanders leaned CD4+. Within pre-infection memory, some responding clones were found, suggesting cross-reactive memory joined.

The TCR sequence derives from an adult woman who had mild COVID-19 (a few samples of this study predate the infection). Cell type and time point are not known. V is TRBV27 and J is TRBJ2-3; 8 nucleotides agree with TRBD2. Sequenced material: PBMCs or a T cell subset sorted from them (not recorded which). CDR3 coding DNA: TGTGCCAGCCATCAGCGGGGGAGCACAGATACGCAGTATTTT. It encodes CASHQRGSTDTQYF.